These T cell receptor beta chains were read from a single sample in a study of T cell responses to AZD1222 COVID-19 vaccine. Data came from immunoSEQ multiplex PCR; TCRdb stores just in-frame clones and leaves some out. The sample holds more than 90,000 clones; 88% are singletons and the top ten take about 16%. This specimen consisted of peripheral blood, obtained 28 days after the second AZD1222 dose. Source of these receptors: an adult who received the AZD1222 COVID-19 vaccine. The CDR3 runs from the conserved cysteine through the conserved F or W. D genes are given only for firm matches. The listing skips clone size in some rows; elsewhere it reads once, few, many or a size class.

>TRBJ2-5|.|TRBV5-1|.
TGCGCCAGCAGCTTTAGCGCCAAAGAGACCCAGTACTTC
CASSFSAKETQYF
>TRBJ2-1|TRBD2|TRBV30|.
TGTGCCTGGAGTTCAGGGACTAGCCCGGATGAGCAGTTCTTC
CAWSSGTSPDEQFF
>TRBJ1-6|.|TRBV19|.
TGTGCCAGTAGTATAGACGGCGCTGGGAATTCACCCCTCCACTTT
CASSIDGAGNSPLHF
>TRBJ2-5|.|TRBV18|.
TGTGCCAGCTCACCTCTGACCCAGGAGACCCAGTACTTC
CASSPLTQETQYF
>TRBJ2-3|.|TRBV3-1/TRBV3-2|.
TGTGCCAGCAGCCATCTCCTAGACTGGGATTATAGCACAGATACGCAGTATTTT
CASSHLLDWDYSTDTQYF
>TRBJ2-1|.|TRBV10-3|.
TGTGCCATCAGGGCCAACAATGAGCAGTTCTTC
CAIRANNEQFF
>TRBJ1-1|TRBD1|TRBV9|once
TGTGCCAGCAGCGTAGGTGGACAGGCTGAAGCTTTCTTT
CASSVGGQAEAFF
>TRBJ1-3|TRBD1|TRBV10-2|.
TGCGCCAGCAGTGAGCCCGGGACAGGGAGAAACACCATATATTTT
CASSEPGTGRNTIYF
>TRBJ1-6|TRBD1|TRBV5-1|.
TGCGCCAGCAGCGGACAGGACAGTAATAATTCACCCCTCCACTTT
CASSGQDSNNSPLHF
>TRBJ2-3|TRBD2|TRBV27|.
TGTGCCAGCAGTTTACAGGTGGGACTAGCGGGGCTATTTAGCACAGATACGCAGTATTTT
CASSLQVGLAGLFSTDTQYF
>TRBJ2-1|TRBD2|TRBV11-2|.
TGTGCCAGCAGCGCAATATTAGCGGGAGCCTACAATGAGCAGTTCTTC
CASSAILAGAYNEQFF
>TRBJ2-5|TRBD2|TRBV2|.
TGTGCCAGCTCGCCGACTAGCGGAACTCAAGAGACCCAGTACTTC
CASSPTSGTQETQYF
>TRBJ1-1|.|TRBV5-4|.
TGTGCCAGCAGCCCAAGACAGACAATTTTGCCGAACACTGAAGCTTTCTTT
CASSPRQTILPNTEAFF
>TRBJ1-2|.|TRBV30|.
TGTGCCTGGAGTCGCGGTGCAGGGCAAGGCTACACCTTC
CAWSRGAGQGYTF
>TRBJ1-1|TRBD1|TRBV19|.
TGTGCCAGCTACAGGGGGCGAATGGGCACTGAAGCTTTCTTT
CASYRGRMGTEAFF
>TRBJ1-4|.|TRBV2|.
TGTGCCAGCAGTCCTCCGGGACGGAGGAATGAAAAACTGTTTTTT
CASSPPGRRNEKLFF
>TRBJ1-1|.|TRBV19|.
TGTGCCAGTAGTGCGGGGGGCACGAACACTGAAGCTTTCTTT
CASSAGGTNTEAFF
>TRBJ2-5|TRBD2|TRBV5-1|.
TGCGCCAGCAGCCCACGGACTAGCTCCTACGAAGGGACCCAGTACTTC
CASSPRTSSYEGTQYF
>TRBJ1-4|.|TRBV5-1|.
TGCGCCAGCAGCTCCGGACAGATTAATGAAAAACTGTTTTTT
CASSSGQINEKLFF
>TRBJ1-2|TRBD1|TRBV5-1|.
TGCGCCAGCAGCCCCCAGGGACAGCTAGATGGCTACACCTTC
CASSPQGQLDGYTF
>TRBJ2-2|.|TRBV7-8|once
TGTGCCAGCAGATTGAGGGGGGAGAACACCGGGGAGCTGTTTTTT
CASRLRGENTGELFF
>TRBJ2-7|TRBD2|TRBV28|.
TGTGCCAGCAGTTTTCCAAGCGGGAGACGGGAAGAGCAGTACTTC
CASSFPSGRREEQYF
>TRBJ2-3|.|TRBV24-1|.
TGTGCCACCAGTGATGGGCGTACCCATACGCAGTATTTT
CATSDGRTHTQYF
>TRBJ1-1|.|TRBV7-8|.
TGTGCCAGCAGCCCGTGGGGTGAAGCTTTCTTT
CASSPWGEAFF
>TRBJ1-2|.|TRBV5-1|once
TGCGCCAGCAGCTCAACAACCAACAGGGCAGCGGGCTACACCTTC
CASSSTTNRAAGYTF
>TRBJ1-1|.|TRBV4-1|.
TGCGCCAGCAGCCTACGTACCCTACAGTTGAACACTGAAGCTTTCTTT
CASSLRTLQLNTEAFF
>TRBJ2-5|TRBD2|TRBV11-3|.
TGTGCCAGCAGCTTAGATGGCCTAGCGGGAAGGCCTCAGTACTTC
CASSLDGLAGRPQYF
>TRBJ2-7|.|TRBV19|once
TGTGCCAGTAGAGCACAGGATGGCTCCTACGAGCAGTACTTC
CASRAQDGSYEQYF
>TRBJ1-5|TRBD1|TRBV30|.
TGTGCCTGGAGTATCGGGACAGGGGATCAGCCCCAGCATTTT
CAWSIGTGDQPQHF
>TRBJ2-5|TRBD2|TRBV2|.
TGTGCCAGCAGCCTCCTACTAGCGGGAGGTCAGGAGACCCAGTACTTC
CASSLLLAGGQETQYF
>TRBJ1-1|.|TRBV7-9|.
TGTGCCAGCAGCCCGGCGAGAACTGAAGCTTTCTTT
CASSPARTEAFF
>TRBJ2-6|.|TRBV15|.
TGTGCCACCAGCAGAGACCTGATTGCTGCAGGGTTCGGGGCCAACGTCCTGACTTTC
CATSRDLIAAGFGANVLTF
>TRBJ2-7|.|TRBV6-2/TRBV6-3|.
TGTGCCAGCAGTTACCCACAGGGCAGCTCCTACGAGCAGTACTTC
CASSYPQGSSYEQYF
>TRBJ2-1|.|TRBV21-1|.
TGTGCCAGCAGCAAAGAGGAGCTTTCCTACAATGAGCAGTTCTTC
CASSKEELSYNEQFF